The next 14 T cell receptor beta chains were all read from a single sample in a study of T cell repertoires in cytomegalovirus infection. No antigen is known for these receptors. TCRdb called the reads again in MiXCR, with one record for every CDR3 protein. Of a few hundred thousand distinct CDR3 sequences listed, just under 40% are singletons. The sample was cultured PBMCs, taken from culture after CMV antigen stimulation. The receptors stem from a human donor in good health (CMV status not recorded). Some clones in this sample may be carry-over from other donors' samples.

The rearrangement links TRBV7-2 to TRBJ2-7; D gene uncertain. Trimming took off 4 bases at V and 6 bases at J, with 16 bases between the two ends. Germline CDR1 SGHTA, CDR2 FQGNSA. CDR3 size: 14 residues. The CDR3 loop reads CASSSPVTAPEQYF. CDR3 nucleotide sequence: TGTGCCAGCAGCTCGCCAGTTACGGCCCCCGAGCAGTACTTC.

In the case of this clonotype: A much larger clone sits a single nucleotide away, making a read error possible. Given the absence of the conserved phenylalanine or tryptophan at the CDR3 end, a read error is likely. V and J are TRBV7-2 and TRBJ2-7, with D perhaps TRBD1 (6 bases). From germline, CDR1 is SGHTA and CDR2 FQGNSA. The CDR3 sequence is 15 residues long. Trimming pared 3 bases from V and 3 bases from J, leaving 15 bases between. CDR3 protein: CASSFVGGSSYEQYS. DNA for the CDR3: TGTGCCAGCAGCTTCGTAGGGGGTTCAAGCTACGAGCAGTACTCC.

The CDR3 sequence: CASSLRTSATISYNEQFF. For the CDR3, the DNA is TGTGCCAGCAGTTTGAGGACTAGCGCGACAATCTCCTACAATGAGCAGTTCTTC. The chain links TRBV12-3 or TRBV12-4 to TRBJ2-1; TRBD2 matches at 9 bases. V dropped 3 bases and J dropped 0; count of bases not matched to a gene: 9. This CDR3 spans 18 amino acids.

This rearrangement joins TRBV7-8 to TRBJ1-4, with D maybe TRBD1 (5 bases). The CDR3 length is 15 residues. Germline assignment: CDR1 SGHVS and CDR2 FQNEAQ. V was shortened by 5 bases and J by 2 bases, with 12 bases between the two germline ends. Here the CDR3 reads CASSRGEGTNEKLFF. CDR3 coding DNA: TGTGCCAGCAGCCGAGGGGAGGGGACTAATGAAAAACTGTTTTTT.

V and J are TRBV5-1 and TRBJ1-2, with 8 bases identical to TRBD1. Germline CDR1 reads SGHRS; CDR2 reads YFSETQ. The ends lost 4 bases at V and 8 bases at J; junction bases unmatched: 10. This CDR3 has 14 residues. The CDR3 region has the DNA TGCGCCAGCAGCGGAGGTGCAGGGGGCCCCGGCTACACCTTC. Residues: CASSGGAGGPGYTF. Full variable domain (missing parts from reference TRBV5-1 and TRBJ1-2): KAGVTQTPRYLIKTRGQQVTLSCSPISGHRSVSWYQQTPGQGLQFLFEYFSETQRNKGNFPGRFSGRQFSNSRSEMNVSTLELGDSALYLCASSGGAGGPGYTFGSGTRLTVV.

The V call is TRBV12-3 or TRBV12-4, the J call TRBJ2-2, with D unclear. The CDR3 loop spans 15 amino acids. The V end was cut by 3 bases, the J end by 0 bases, with 8 bases between. The chain's CDR3 is CASSFGLANTGELFF. The CDR3, as DNA: TGTGCCAGCAGTTTCGGATTAGCGAACACCGGGGAGCTGTTTTTT.

The chain recombines TRBV24-1 with TRBJ2-2, with D tentatively TRBD2 (6 bases). In germline, CDR1 is KGHDR, CDR2 SFDVKD. Between the trimmed V and J ends, which lost 9 bases and 4 bases, there was a span of 14 bases. The CDR3 contains 14 residues. The CDR3 sequence: CATQPGASTGELFF. The DNA for the CDR3 is TGTGCCACCCAACCGGGAGCAAGCACCGGGGAGCTGTTTTTT.

In this sample, this clonotype turned up a few times. The DNA of the CDR3 is TGTGCCAGCAGCTTAGCGTTCGGGGTCTCTGGGGCCAACGTCCTGACTTTC. It specifies CASSLAFGVSGANVLTF. The genes are TRBV7-9 and TRBJ2-6, with D tentatively TRBD2 (5 bases). V dropped 0 bases and J dropped 0 bases, with 9 bases sitting between them. This CDR3 spans 17 amino acids. CDR1 is SEHNR and CDR2 is FQNEAQ in the germline V gene (reference sequence).

The chain joins TRBV5-6 to TRBJ2-5, with 9 nucleotides matching TRBD2. This CDR3 comprises 16 residues. V trimming: 0 bases; J trimming: 5 bases; junction bases outside the gene matches: 8. Germline values: CDR1 SGHDT, CDR2 YYEEEE. CDR3: CASSLAGFTSGETQYF. CDR3 bases: TGTGCCAGCAGCTTGGCCGGATTCACTAGCGGGGAGACCCAGTACTTC.

This clonotype was detected many times. Written as DNA, the CDR3 is TGTGCCAGCAGCCCCCCGGCCGGGGGAGGGAGGAGGGAGACCCAGTACTTC. Translating gives CASSPPAGGGRRETQYF. The V gene is TRBV7-2, the J gene TRBJ2-5, with TRBD2 matching 7 bases. V gave up 5 bases and J gave up 5 bases; unmatched junction bases: 17. CDR1 SGHTA and CDR2 FQGNSA come from the germline V gene. This CDR3 is 17 amino acids long.

In nucleotides, the CDR3 is TGTGCCAGCAGCTTAAGACCGATTCAAGAGACCCAGTACTTC. It yields the protein CASSLRPIQETQYF. The genes are TRBV7-2 and TRBJ2-5; no firm D call. CDR1 is SGHTA, CDR2 FQGNSA, per germline. This CDR3 has 14 residues. Trimming pared 2 bases from V and 2 bases from J, leaving 9 bases between.

This clonotype came up many times. This chain connects TRBV6-2 or TRBV6-3 to TRBJ2-2, with 9 bases fitting TRBD2. There are 16 residues in the CDR3. Germline lookup yields CDR1 MNHEY and CDR2 SVGEGT. After removal of 8 bases from V and 0 bases from J, the junction contained 7 bases not matched to a gene. The CDR3 DNA is TGTGCCAGCTCCAGGGTAGCGGGAGCGAACACCGGGGAGCTGTTTTTT. Translated: CASSRVAGANTGELFF.

This clonotype was seen a handful of times. J is TRBJ2-1 and V is TRBV7-2, with 10 bases fitting TRBD1. Trimming cost V 4 bases and J 0 bases; bases outside gene matches: 12. The CDR3 sequence is 19 residues long. Germline V gene sequence: CDR1 SGHTA, CDR2 FQGNSA. The CDR3 DNA reads TGTGCCAGCAGCTCGAAGGGACAGGGGTTTAGGTTCTCCTACAATGAGCAGTTCTTC. Protein product: CASSSKGQGFRFSYNEQFF. Combining the CDR3 with reference TRBV7-2 and TRBJ2-1 gives the whole variable domain GAGVSQSPSNKVTEKGKDVELRCDPISGHTALYWYRQSLGQGLEFLIYFQGNSAPDKSGLPSDRFSAERTGGSVSTLTIQRTQQEDSAVYLCASSSKGQGFRFSYNEQFFGPGTRLTVL.

CDR3 DNA: TGTGCCAGCAGCTCGACGTCGGGGGGCGTGGATACGCAGTATTTT. Its translation: CASSSTSGGVDTQYF. The V and J genes are TRBV5-4 and TRBJ2-3, with a possible D match to TRBD2 (7 bases). Trimming cost V 3 bases and J 6 bases, with 17 bases left between them. The CDR3 has 15 amino acids. The V gene's germline CDR1 is SGHNT and CDR2 YYREEE (reference sequence).